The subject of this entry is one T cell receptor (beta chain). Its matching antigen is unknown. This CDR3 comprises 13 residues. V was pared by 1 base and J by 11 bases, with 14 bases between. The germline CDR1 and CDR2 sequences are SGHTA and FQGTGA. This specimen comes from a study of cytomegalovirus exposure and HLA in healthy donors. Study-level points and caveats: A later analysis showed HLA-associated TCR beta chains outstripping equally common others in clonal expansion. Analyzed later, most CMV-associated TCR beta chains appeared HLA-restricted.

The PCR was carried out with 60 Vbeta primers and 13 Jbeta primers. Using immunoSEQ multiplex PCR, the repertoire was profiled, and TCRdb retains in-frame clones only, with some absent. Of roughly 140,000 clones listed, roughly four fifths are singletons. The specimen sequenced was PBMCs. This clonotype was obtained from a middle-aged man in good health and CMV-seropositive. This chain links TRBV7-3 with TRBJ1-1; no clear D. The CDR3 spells CASSLNRLAGAFF. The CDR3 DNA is TGTGCCAGCAGCTTAAATCGGTTGGCGGGGGCTTTCTTT.